The entry below describes one T cell receptor (beta chain). The antigen is undetermined. Using RNA transcripts as the source, TCR beta CDR3 regions were amplified. The HTBI primer set was used in a first-round RT-PCR of the TCR CDR3. A single record per CDR3 protein comes from TCRdb applying MiXCR to the multiplex PCR reads. Of about 640,000 distinct CDR3 sequences detected, 45% appear once; the ten largest clones hold roughly 6.5%. Exclusion of a patient resulted from uncontrolled infection, other autoimmune disease, pregnancy or lactation. Each diagnosis drew on symptoms, thyroxine, TRAb, thyroid ultrasound and orbital computed tomography findings. This record belongs to a study of T cells in Graves' hyperthyroidism and ophthalmopathy. Study-level results: Most thyroid clonotypes expanded above 0.001 were also detected in blood. In the analysis, a 13 V-J model separated ophthalmopathy from stable hyperthyroidism.

The sample was peripheral blood or thyroid tissue (not recorded which). This receptor was identified in an adult man with Graves' disease, either hyperthyroidism or ophthalmopathy (not recorded which).

The CDR3 nucleotides are TGCGCCAGCAGCCAAGTCCCAGGGCGGACTCTCGGAAACACCATATATTTT. It encodes CASSQVPGRTLGNTIYF. The genes are TRBV4-1 and TRBJ1-3, with D maybe TRBD1 (5 bases). Per germline, CDR1 MGHRA and CDR2 YSYEKL. The CDR3 loop spans 17 amino acids. The V gene lost 1 base and the J gene lost 4 bases, with 17 bases spanning the gap.